The sequence of this T cell receptor beta chain was determined in a study of neoadjuvant anti-PD-1 for oral cavity cancer. Analysis of PBMCs was direct, with no culture step. CDR1 is SGHRS and CDR2 is YFSETQ in the germline V gene. The CDR3 consists of 19 residues. V shed 0 bases, J shed 6 bases, and the junction held 18 bases outside the gene matches. Profiled with immunoSEQ multiplex PCR; TCRdb holds only in-frame clones, not every one. There are tens of thousands of clones in the sample; around 88% occur only once, and more than 3% lies in the top ten. The sample was PBMCs, taken before nivolumab (anti-PD-1) treatment. The TCR comes from a person aged 35-80 years with oral cavity squamous cell carcinoma. J is TRBJ2-3 and V is TRBV5-1; 8 bases are a match to TRBD1. The CDR3 is CASSLALDRTGWFADTQYF. The CDR3 DNA reads TGCGCCAGCAGCTTGGCGCTGGATCGGACAGGGTGGTTCGCGGATACGCAGTATTTT.